This T cell receptor beta chain originates from a study of blood T cell repertoires in COVID-19. About the study: T cells, B-cell-depleted T cells, or PBMCs provided the cDNA or gDNA that served as material.

In the study's own analysis: By means of reference gene primer amplification, nucleated cell counts were estimated. The repertoire was sequenced with immunoSEQ multiplex PCR; TCRdb's copy has only in-frame clones and lacks some. The D gene and trimming were derived from the DNA, and the V and J assignments and clone size from that table. The table records 490,000 or so clones, roughly 88% of them present only once. Enrollees, about 18 to 89 years old, lived in roughly 24 US areas. Germline V lookup: CDR1 MNHEY, CDR2 SMNVEV (reference sequence). V was cut by 4 bases and J by 1 base, with 16 bases left in between. The CDR3 totals 16 residues. This clone was recorded once.

This clonotype originated in a woman between 40 and 50 years old who had recovered from COVID-19. Sequencing was performed on PBMCs or T cells enriched from blood (not recorded which). The chain joins TRBV27 to TRBJ1-1, with a weak D call TRBD1 (6 bases). The CDR3 coding sequence is TGTGCCAGCAGTTCGTTTATGGGGGCAGGGAACACTGAAGCTTTCTTT. Encoded protein: CASSSFMGAGNTEAFF.